What follows are 5 T cell receptor beta chains derived from one specimen sequenced in a study of blood T cell repertoires in COVID-19. Sequencing was performed with immunoSEQ multiplex PCR; in TCRdb, only in-frame clones are kept and a portion is missing. Of about 150,000 clones listed, about 80% are singletons. Sequenced input: peripheral blood. The receptors were gathered from a human donor in a cohort sampled during active COVID-19.

The chain joins TRBV15 to TRBJ2-5; a weak D match, TRBD1 (6 bases). Between the trimmed V and J ends, which lost 2 bases and 5 bases, there was a span of 15 bases. Germline-derived CDR1 and CDR2 are LNHNV and YYDKDF (reference sequence). This CDR3 spans 15 amino acids. CDR3 amino acids: CATSRSVRGRETQYF. The CDR3 DNA reads as TGTGCCACCAGCAGATCTGTCAGGGGACGGGAGACCCAGTACTTC.

The chain joins TRBV5-4 to TRBJ1-2, with 8 bases aligning to TRBD1. The CDR3 is 14 amino acids. The germline V gene has CDR1 SGHNT and CDR2 YYREEE (reference sequence). Trimming removed 2 bases from V and 2 bases from J; junction bases left unmatched: 2. In DNA, the CDR3 is TGTGCCAGCAGCTTAAGACAGGGGAACTATGGCTACACCTTC. It codes for CASSLRQGNYGYTF.

This chain uses TRBV12-3 or TRBV12-4 with TRBJ1-1; D is perhaps TRBD1 (5 bases). CDR3 length: 13 amino acids. V lost 7 bases and J 0 bases, leaving 9 bases between the germline ends. The CDR3 sequence is CASKGRMNTEAFF. DNA for the CDR3: TGTGCCAGCAAGGGGCGGATGAACACTGAAGCTTTCTTT.

The V gene is TRBV29-1, the J gene TRBJ2-5; 7 bases agree with TRBD1. The CDR3 runs to 13 residues. V gave up 6 bases and J gave up 1 base; unmatched junction bases: 5. Germline lookup yields CDR1 SQVTM and CDR2 ANQGSEA. The CDR3 sequence is CSVISGGQETQYF. CDR3 coding DNA: TGCAGCGTCATATCAGGGGGCCAAGAGACCCAGTACTTC.

V usage is TRBV20-1 and J usage is TRBJ2-3; D not resolved. This CDR3 region has 15 residues. Germline loops: CDR1 DFQATT, CDR2 SNEGSKA (reference sequence). The germline V and J ends were trimmed by 3 bases and 0 bases, with 13 bases remaining between them. The CDR3 DNA reads TGCAGTGCTAGTTTACCTACCGCTAGCACAGATACGCAGTATTTT. It translates to CSASLPTASTDTQYF.